The 21 T cell receptor beta chains reported below all come from one sample, sequenced in a study of blood T cell repertoires in COVID-19. Assay: immunoSEQ multiplex PCR; the TCRdb copy retains only in-frame clones and omits some. This table holds some 200,000 clones, about four fifths found once. Sequenced: peripheral blood. These receptor sequences come from a woman aged 60-70 years with acute or convalescent COVID-19.

V is TRBV6-5 and J is TRBJ2-3; tentative D call: TRBD2 (6 bases). V lost 8 bases and J 2 bases, leaving 8 bases between the germline ends. The CDR3 spans 12 residues. Germline V gives CDR1 MNHEY, CDR2 SVGAGI. CDR3 sequence: CASGGNTDTQYF. The CDR3 nucleotides read TGTGCCAGCGGGGGGAACACAGATACGCAGTATTTT.

The chain joins TRBV5-1 to TRBJ2-1, with D unclear. The CDR3 has 13 residues. Trimming pared 3 bases from V and 8 bases from J, leaving 12 bases between. The germline V gene encodes CDR1 SGHRS and CDR2 YFSETQ. The CDR3 protein is CASSSNSRDEQFF. CDR3 coding DNA: TGCGCCAGCAGCTCCAATAGTCGGGATGAGCAGTTCTTC. The variable domain in full, with the rest retrieved from reference TRBV5-1 and TRBJ2-1, is KAGVTQTPRYLIKTRGQQVTLSCSPISGHRSVSWYQQTPGQGLQFLFEYFSETQRNKGNFPGRFSGRQFSNSRSEMNVSTLELGDSALYLCASSSNSRDEQFFGPGTRLTVL.

CDR3 nucleotides: TGCGCCAGCAGCTTGGCCGGGGAGGAGCAGTTCTTC. Translation: CASSLAGEEQFF. The V and J genes are TRBV5-1 and TRBJ2-1, with a weak D call TRBD2 (5 bases). The CDR3 loop spans 12 amino acids. Germline values: CDR1 SGHRS, CDR2 YFSETQ. The V end was cut by 0 bases, the J end by 10 bases, with 8 bases between.

The chain links TRBV27 to TRBJ1-1; 8 nucleotides match TRBD1. The CDR3 length is 14 residues. V trimming: 6 bases; J trimming: 5 bases; junction bases outside the gene matches: 8. The germline V gene encodes CDR1 MNHEY and CDR2 SMNVEV (reference sequence). The CDR3 loop is CASRETGVGTEAFF. As DNA, the CDR3 is TGTGCCAGCAGGGAGACAGGGGTTGGGACTGAAGCTTTCTTT.

This chain links TRBV2 with TRBJ2-5; 7 bases are a match to TRBD2. The CDR3 is 12 amino acids. V lost 2 bases and J lost 7; bases outside the gene matches: 1. Germline V gene lookup returns CDR1 SNHLY and CDR2 FYNNEI. CDR3 nucleotides: TGTGCCAGCAGTGAAACGGGGGGGACCCAGTACTTC. This encodes CASSETGGTQYF. Full variable domain (outside the CDR3, taken from reference TRBV2 and TRBJ2-5): EPEVTQTPSHQVTQMGQEVILRCVPISNHLYFYWYRQILGQKVEFLVSFYNNEISEKSEIFDDQFSVERPDGSNFTLKIRSTKLEDSAMYFCASSETGGTQYFGPGTRLLVL.

The sample holds a few counts of this clone. This chain joins TRBV4-1 and TRBJ2-7, with D tentatively TRBD2 (5 bases). V dropped 3 bases and J dropped 5 bases, with 8 bases sitting between them. This CDR3 contains 12 residues. CDR1 and CDR2 from the germline V gene are MGHRA and YSYEKL. The CDR3, as DNA: TGCGCCAGCAGCCATCTCGGGAACGAGCAGTACTTC. Translating gives CASSHLGNEQYF.

This chain links TRBV5-1 with TRBJ2-2; 7 bases are shared with TRBD2. Germline CDR1 SGHRS, CDR2 YFSETQ. The CDR3 loop spans 16 amino acids. J lost 7 bases, V lost 1 base, and 10 bases had no gene match. Here the CDR3 DNA reads TGCGCCAGCAGCTTGTCGAGCAGGGAGGGAAACGGGGAGCTGTTTTTT. Protein sequence: CASSLSSREGNGELFF.

The V gene is TRBV5-6, the J gene TRBJ1-2, with 9 bases lining up with TRBD1. Trimming cost V 5 bases and J 7 bases; bases outside gene matches: 9. The V gene's germline CDR1 is SGHDT and CDR2 YYEEEE. This CDR3 spans 14 amino acids. For the CDR3, the DNA is TGTGCCAGCAGGTTCGGGACAGGGCTTCGTGGCTACACCTTC. Translated, it gives CASRFGTGLRGYTF. Full variable domain (outside the CDR3, taken from reference TRBV5-6 and TRBJ1-2): DAGVTQSPTHLIKTRGQQVTLRCSPKSGHDTVSWYQQALGQGPQFIFQYYEEEERQRGNFPDRFSGHQFPNYSSELNVNALLLGDSALYLCASRFGTGLRGYTFGSGTRLTVV.

In DNA form, the CDR3 reads TGTGCCATCAGTGGAGGGCGGACTAGCACAGATACGCAGTATTTT. Its protein product is CAISGGRTSTDTQYF. The V gene is TRBV10-3, the J gene TRBJ2-3, with D possibly TRBD2 on 5 matching bases. V gave up 4 bases and J gave up 0 bases, with 11 bases separating them. Germline CDR1 and CDR2: ENHRY and SYGVKD. The CDR3 runs 15 residues.

This sequence joins TRBV19 and TRBJ1-2; D possibly corresponds to TRBD1 (6 bases). The CDR3 extends over 13 amino acids. V was trimmed by 10 bases and J by 4 bases, leaving 16 bases between them. Germline CDR1 reads LNHDA; CDR2 reads SQIVND (reference sequence). CDR3: CATTQGPVYGYTF. Here the CDR3 DNA reads TGTGCCACTACCCAGGGGCCAGTCTATGGCTACACCTTC.

V is TRBV7-6 and J is TRBJ2-1; 8 nucleotides line up with TRBD2. The germline CDR1 and CDR2 sequences are SGHVS and FNYEAQ. The CDR3 spans 16 residues. Trimming at V came to 5 bases and at J to 7 bases, leaving 13 bases not matched to a gene. In DNA, the CDR3 is TGTGCCAGCAGCCCCCGCGGGGGGTCTGGTTCGAATGAGCAGTTCTTC. Encoded protein: CASSPRGGSGSNEQFF.

The CDR3 loop is CASSLSFKGQLYNEQFF. The CDR3 DNA reads as TGTGCCAGCAGCTTATCCTTTAAGGGACAACTCTACAATGAGCAGTTCTTC. The chain employs TRBV7-9 and TRBJ2-1; D is perhaps TRBD1 (6 bases). The V gene lost 2 bases and the J gene lost 3 bases, with 17 bases spanning the gap. This CDR3 region has 17 residues. CDR1 and CDR2 (germline): SEHNR, FQNEAQ (reference sequence).

The chain combines TRBV7-2 with TRBJ2-7; 8 nucleotides align to TRBD2. Per the germline V gene, CDR1 is SGHTA and CDR2 is FQGNSA. V was clipped by 0 bases and J by 2 bases; unmatched bases: 3. The CDR3 has 15 amino acids. CDR3 DNA sequence: TGTGCCAGCAGCTTAGCCGGGGGGGACACCTACGAGCAGTACTTC. Residues: CASSLAGGDTYEQYF.

Turning to this clone: Distinct nucleotide sequences in the sample also encode this CDR3. The chain combines TRBV6-1 with TRBJ1-2; perhaps TRBD1 as D (6 bases). Looked up from germline, CDR1 is MNHNS and CDR2 is SASEGT. The CDR3 contains 12 residues. Trimming cost V 3 bases and J 5 bases, with 7 bases left between them. The CDR3 loop is CASSEQGYGYTF. The CDR3 DNA follows: TGTGCCAGCAGTGAGCAGGGGTATGGCTACACCTTC.

The CDR3 DNA reads as TGTGCCAGCAGACTTGGAAACACCATATATTTT. Translating gives CASRLGNTIYF. The rearrangement links TRBV2 to TRBJ1-3; D uncertain. V was shortened by 6 bases and J by 3 bases, with 3 bases between the two germline ends. Looked up from germline, CDR1 is SNHLY and CDR2 is FYNNEI. This CDR3 contains 11 residues.

V gene TRBV19 combines with J gene TRBJ2-1; TRBD1 matches at 9 bases. Germline V gene lookup returns CDR1 LNHDA and CDR2 SQIVND (reference sequence). The CDR3 sequence is 13 residues long. V lost 7 bases and J lost 9; bases outside the gene matches: 7. DNA for the CDR3: TGTGCCAGTACCGGGACAGGGCTTAGTGAGCAGTTCTTC. Translating gives CASTGTGLSEQFF.

The chain recombines TRBV9 with TRBJ1-4; TRBD1 is a possible D gene (6 bases). CDR3 size: 16 residues. Germline loops: CDR1 SGDLS, CDR2 YYNGEE. Between the trimmed V and J ends, which lost 0 bases and 6 bases, there was a span of 15 bases. The CDR3 loop reads CASSVAIRKGDEKLFF. The DNA for the CDR3 is TGTGCCAGCAGCGTAGCTATCAGGAAGGGGGATGAAAAACTGTTTTTT.

Only one count was recorded for this clone. This chain connects TRBV6-5 to TRBJ2-7, with D uncertain. The CDR3 has 15 amino acids. Per germline, CDR1 MNHEY and CDR2 SVGAGI. Trimming removed 0 bases at V and 4 bases at J, with 13 bases between. The CDR3 reads CASSYSNGPEYEQYF. CDR3 DNA: TGTGCCAGCAGTTACTCGAACGGCCCGGAGTACGAGCAGTACTTC.

The chain is built from TRBV6-6 and TRBJ1-2; no clear D. V was shortened by 5 bases and J by 4 bases, with 11 bases between the two germline ends. This CDR3 has 13 amino acids. Per germline, CDR1 MNHNY and CDR2 SVGAGI (reference sequence). This CDR3 reads CASSPPGGYGYTF. In nucleotides, the CDR3 is TGTGCCAGCAGTCCCCCCGGTGGCTATGGCTACACCTTC.

This clone was detected only a few times. V gene TRBV14 combines with J gene TRBJ1-6; 7 nucleotides match TRBD1. V was clipped by 3 bases and J by 9 bases; unmatched bases: 14. CDR1 and CDR2 (germline): SGHDN, FVKESK. The CDR3 covers 17 residues. CDR3 residues: CASSQSLATGMASPLHF. CDR3 sequence (DNA): TGTGCCAGCAGCCAGTCCCTCGCGACAGGGATGGCTTCACCCCTCCACTTT.

The J gene is TRBJ1-2, the V gene TRBV27; D gene uncertain. CDR1 is MNHEY, CDR2 SMNVEV, per germline (reference sequence). V was shortened by 6 bases and J by 0 bases, with 14 bases between the two germline ends. This CDR3 is built from 15 residues. The CDR3: CASRPSLNANYGYTF. The CDR3 DNA follows: TGTGCCAGCAGGCCATCCCTAAACGCTAACTATGGCTACACCTTC.